This record covers a single T cell receptor beta chain. This record comes from a study of blood T cell repertoires in COVID-19. Clones were read by immunoSEQ multiplex PCR, and TCRdb kept only the in-frame ones, dropping some. The sample lists 200,000 to 250,000 clones, around 90% occurring once. The sequencing sample was made of peripheral blood. The sequence derives from a man in his 60s who had recovered from COVID-19.

CDR3: CASSLTWGTSGYNEQFF. For the CDR3, the DNA is TGTGCCAGCAGCTTAACGTGGGGGACTAGCGGGTACAATGAGCAGTTCTTC. This chain uses TRBV7-3 with TRBJ2-1; 12 bases are a match to TRBD2. Germline V gives CDR1 SGHTA, CDR2 FQGTGA. This CDR3 region has 17 residues. The ends lost 0 bases at V and 4 bases at J; junction bases unmatched: 4.